One sample yielded the 22 T cell receptor beta chains listed below, sequenced in a study of blood T cell repertoires in COVID-19. Assay used: immunoSEQ multiplex PCR; TCRdb lists only in-frame clones, some missing. The sample consists of roughly 70,000 clones, 90% to 95% of them appearing once. Sequences were obtained from peripheral blood. The receptors shown here come from a man in his fifties with COVID-19, enrolled during active disease.

The DNA for the CDR3 is TGTGCCAGCAGTGAGGGGCAGGGGCGTATAGAGACCCAGTACTTC. It codes for CASSEGQGRIETQYF. The chain links TRBV25-1 to TRBJ2-5, with D maybe TRBD1 (6 bases). V was shortened by 3 bases and J by 4 bases, with 15 bases between the two germline ends. The CDR3 spans 15 residues. Germline V gene data show CDR1 as MGHDK and CDR2 as SYGVNS.

The chain recombines TRBV3-1 (or the pseudogene TRBV3-2) with TRBJ2-1; the match to TRBD2 covers 7 bases. This CDR3 is built from 14 residues. Germline loops: CDR1 LGHDT, CDR2 YNNKEL (reference sequence). The V segment lost 0 bases and the J segment 9 bases; nucleotides outside the gene matches: 5. CDR3 nucleotide sequence: TGTGCCAGCAGCCAAGAGGCGGGAGCAAGTGAGCAGTTCTTC. Residues: CASSQEAGASEQFF.

The rearrangement links TRBV19 to TRBJ2-5, with TRBD1 identical over 9 bases. The CDR3 runs to 15 residues. Germline CDR1 is LNHDA and CDR2 is SQIVND (reference sequence). Losses at the gene ends were 5 bases for V and 2 bases for J; bases not matched to a gene: 6. CDR3 loop: CASSPGTGRQETQYF. DNA for the CDR3: TGTGCCAGTAGTCCAGGGACAGGGAGGCAAGAGACCCAGTACTTC.

The rearrangement uses TRBV28 and TRBJ2-1; a weak D match, TRBD2 (5 bases). CDR1 MDHEN and CDR2 SYDVKM come from the germline V gene. V was clipped by 8 bases and J by 6 bases, with 17 bases between them. The CDR3 length is 14 residues. The CDR3 spells CASRPRTPANEQFF. The CDR3, as DNA: TGTGCCAGCCGGCCTAGGACTCCCGCCAATGAGCAGTTCTTC.

The CDR3 DNA sequence: TGTGCCAGCAGCCTGCTGAATAGCGGAGCCTACGAGCAGTACTTC. Its protein is CASSLLNSGAYEQYF. The rearrangement joins TRBV6-5 to TRBJ2-7, with D possibly being TRBD2 (6 bases). This CDR3 is built from 15 residues. Germline CDR1 is MNHEY and CDR2 is SVGAGI. The germline V and J ends were trimmed by 6 bases and 2 bases, with 17 bases remaining between them.

The chain is built from TRBV5-1 and TRBJ2-2, with a tentative D call TRBD1 (7 bases). V lost 4 bases and J lost 6, with 13 bases in between. This CDR3 spans 14 amino acids. Germline CDR1 SGHRS, CDR2 YFSETQ. CDR3 in DNA: TGCGCCAGCAGCAGACAGGGAGGCGCCGGGGAGCTGTTTTTT. Translated, it gives CASSRQGGAGELFF.

This sequence joins TRBV10-3 and TRBJ1-4; D is ambiguous. The CDR3 is 12 residues long. Trimming pared 2 bases from V and 8 bases from J, leaving 6 bases between. Germline CDR1 and CDR2: ENHRY and SYGVKD. Here the CDR3 reads CAISEREEKLFF. The CDR3 nucleotides are TGTGCCATCAGTGAGAGGGAGGAAAAACTGTTTTTT.

The chain carries TRBV21-1 and TRBJ1-1; no DNA check was done on the table's D call, TRBD1. TRBV21-1 is a pseudogene locus. CDR3 length: 13 amino acids. CDR3 nucleotide sequence: TGTGCCAGCAGCAACAGGGGGCACACTGAAGCTTTCTTT. Translating gives CASSNRGHTEAFF.

The V and J genes are TRBV15 and TRBJ1-4; unclear D gene. CDR1 is LNHNV, CDR2 YYDKDF, per germline (reference sequence). The CDR3 consists of 13 residues. V shed 8 bases and J shed 3 bases, with 10 bases lying between them. CDR3 sequence reads: CATGREANEKLFF. The CDR3, as DNA: TGTGCCACCGGGAGGGAGGCTAATGAAAAACTGTTTTTT. Drawing the rest from reference TRBV15 and TRBJ1-4, the complete variable domain is DAMVIQNPRYQVTQFGKPVTLSCSQTLNHNVMYWYQQKSSQAPKLLFHYYDKDFNNEADTPDNFQSRRPNTSFCFLDIRSPGLGDTAMYLCATGREANEKLFFGSGTQLSVL.

This clone showed up just once. This rearrangement joins TRBV9 to TRBJ1-1; D unresolved. Looked up from germline, CDR1 is SGDLS and CDR2 is YYNGEE. This CDR3 has 13 residues. Deletions cut 0 bases from V and 3 bases from J, with 6 bases between. The CDR3 bases are TGTGCCAGCAGCGTAGATCCGGACACTGAAGCTTTCTTT. Its translation is CASSVDPDTEAFF.

The chain employs TRBV10-3 and TRBJ1-1; D is unresolved. The germline gives CDR1 ENHRY, CDR2 SYGVKD. CDR3 length: 13 amino acids. With 4 bases removed from V and 4 bases from J, the gap between germline ends came to 10 bases. The CDR3 DNA reads as TGTGCCATCAGTGGGGAGCCTTTCACTGAAGCTTTCTTT. Translating gives CAISGEPFTEAFF.

The CDR3 loop reads CASSYSTPTNEKLFF. CDR3 bases: TGTGCCAGCAGTTATAGTACCCCAACTAATGAAAAACTGTTTTTT. The chain links TRBV6-6 to TRBJ1-4; D remains ambiguous. Trimming removed 3 bases at V and 0 bases at J, with 8 bases between. The CDR3 extends over 15 amino acids. Germline V lookup: CDR1 MNHNY, CDR2 SVGAGI (reference sequence).

This clone was counted only a few times. The chain couples TRBV6-1 to TRBJ2-5, with 7 positions matching TRBD1. Looked up from germline, CDR1 is MNHNS and CDR2 is SASEGT. Losses at the gene ends were 0 bases for V and 2 bases for J; bases not matched to a gene: 15. This CDR3 is 19 amino acids long. The CDR3 bases are TGTGCCAGCAGTGAAGCGAAGACCGGGACCGGGACAGCGCAAGAGACCCAGTACTTC. It yields the protein CASSEAKTGTGTAQETQYF.

The chain uses TRBV7-9 and TRBJ2-1, with TRBD2 matching 7 bases. CDR1 is SEHNR and CDR2 is FQNEAQ in the germline V gene (reference sequence). The CDR3 covers 14 residues. V shed 0 bases and J 5 bases; nucleotides not matched to a gene: 1. As DNA, the CDR3 is TGTGCCAGCAGCTTAGCGGGAGGGGACAATGAGCAGTTCTTC. Translated: CASSLAGGDNEQFF.

This clone was counted a few times. V gene TRBV27 combines with J gene TRBJ1-5; D ambiguous. The CDR3 totals 12 residues. Germline CDR1 and CDR2: MNHEY and SMNVEV (reference sequence). The germline V and J ends were trimmed by 3 bases and 3 bases, with 3 bases remaining between them. DNA of the CDR3: TGTGCCAGCAGTTTCCTCAATCAGCCCCAGCATTTT. Protein: CASSFLNQPQHF.

The rearrangement uses TRBV27 and TRBJ2-5; perhaps TRBD1 as D (5 bases). Germline V gene sequence: CDR1 MNHEY, CDR2 SMNVEV (reference sequence). CDR3 length: 13 amino acids. V lost 0 bases and J lost 3, with 5 bases in between. In DNA form, the CDR3 reads TGTGCCAGCAGTTTATCAGGGGAAGAGACCCAGTACTTC. Its translation is CASSLSGEETQYF.

This clone was seen more than once but under ten times. The V and J genes are TRBV24-1 and TRBJ2-1; weak D call: TRBD2 (6 bases). Trimming cost V 9 bases and J 8 bases, with 10 bases left between them. CDR1 and CDR2 from the germline V gene are KGHDR and SFDVKD. This CDR3 has 11 residues. CDR3 in DNA: TGTGCCACCCGGGGGACCGATGAGCAGTTCTTC. Residues: CATRGTDEQFF.

This clone was seen a single time. The rearrangement joins TRBV7-2 to TRBJ2-7; 8 nucleotides match TRBD1. The CDR3 is 16 residues long. Germline V lookup: CDR1 SGHTA, CDR2 FQGNSA. The trim removed 1 base at V and 5 bases at J, leaving 10 bases unmatched. The CDR3 region is CASSLEVRTGSDEQYF. The CDR3 bases are TGTGCCAGCAGCTTAGAGGTTAGGACAGGGAGCGACGAGCAGTACTTC.

The chain combines TRBV19 with TRBJ1-2, with TRBD1 identical over 7 bases. Germline CDR1 and CDR2: LNHDA and SQIVND (reference sequence). The V gene end was trimmed by 1 base and the J gene end by 0 bases; junction bases not matched to a gene: 2. The CDR3 extends over 15 amino acids. Written as DNA, the CDR3 is TGTGCCAGTAGTATAGGGACAGGAGCTAACTATGGCTACACCTTC. Protein: CASSIGTGANYGYTF. Drawing the rest from reference TRBV19 and TRBJ1-2, the complete variable domain is DGGITQSPKYLFRKEGQNVTLSCEQNLNHDAMYWYRQDPGQGLRLIYYSQIVNDFQKGDIAEGYSVSREKKESFPLTVTSAQKNPTAFYLCASSIGTGANYGYTFGSGTRLTVV.

The CDR3 nucleotides read TGTGCCAGCAGCTTAGCTCGGGAGACTAATCAGCCCCAGCATTTT. It translates to CASSLARETNQPQHF. V and J are TRBV7-2 and TRBJ1-5; D gene unclear. Trimming pared 0 bases from V and 4 bases from J, leaving 10 bases between. The CDR3 spans 15 residues. The germline CDR1 and CDR2 sequences are SGHTA and FQGNSA.

The chain couples TRBV28 to TRBJ2-7; tentatively, D is TRBD1 (5 bases). V lost 3 bases and J 2 bases, leaving 14 bases between the germline ends. The CDR3 spans 15 residues. In germline, CDR1 is MDHEN, CDR2 SYDVKM. This chain's CDR3 is CASSFQGSRTYEQYF. The CDR3 nucleotides read TGTGCCAGCAGTTTTCAGGGCTCAAGGACCTACGAGCAGTACTTC.

V is TRBV6-2 or TRBV6-3 and J is TRBJ2-7; no firm D call. Germline V CDR1 and CDR2: MNHEY, SVGEGT. The ends were cut back, 2 bases at V and 5 bases at J, with 4 bases in the middle. The CDR3 runs 11 residues. The CDR3 DNA follows: TGTGCCAGCAGTTACCTCCACGAGCAGTACTTC. Translated: CASSYLHEQYF.